Described below is a single TCR beta chain sequence and its context. Its target is not known. Given a much more abundant clone one base away, this may be a read error. Germline V gene lookup returns CDR1 SQVTM and CDR2 ANQGSEA. This CDR3 spans 14 amino acids. V was pared by 5 bases and J by 12 bases, with 23 bases between. The data are from a study of T-cell reconstitution after alpha-beta-depleted transplantation in children. General study findings and limits: T-cell numbers and diversity, one year after transplant, stemmed largely from T cells that were newly produced. Expanded graft clones numbering several hundred reportedly gave rise to alpha-beta T cells about two months after transplant. Some patients' high day-60 TCRbeta diversity was attributed to recipient cells surviving conditioning.

Unique molecular identifiers featured in how the TCRbeta library was prepared. One entry per CDR3 protein results from TCRdb running MiXCR on the PCR reads. Of fewer than 550,000 distinct CDR3 sequences in the sample, about 10% were seen once. The rearrangement uses TRBV29-1 and TRBJ2-1; possibly TRBD1 for D (6 bases). This sequence originates from a female patient between 2 and 15 years old who had a stem cell transplant for aplastic anemia, so the T cells may come from the graft donor. This sample comprised PBMCs, mostly from graft donor cells, obtained 180 days after TCRalphabeta/CD19-depleted stem cell transplant. Here the CDR3 DNA reads TGCAGCGTTACCCAGGGGACACCTCGACTCGGGCAGTTCTTC. It encodes CSVTQGTPRLGQFF.